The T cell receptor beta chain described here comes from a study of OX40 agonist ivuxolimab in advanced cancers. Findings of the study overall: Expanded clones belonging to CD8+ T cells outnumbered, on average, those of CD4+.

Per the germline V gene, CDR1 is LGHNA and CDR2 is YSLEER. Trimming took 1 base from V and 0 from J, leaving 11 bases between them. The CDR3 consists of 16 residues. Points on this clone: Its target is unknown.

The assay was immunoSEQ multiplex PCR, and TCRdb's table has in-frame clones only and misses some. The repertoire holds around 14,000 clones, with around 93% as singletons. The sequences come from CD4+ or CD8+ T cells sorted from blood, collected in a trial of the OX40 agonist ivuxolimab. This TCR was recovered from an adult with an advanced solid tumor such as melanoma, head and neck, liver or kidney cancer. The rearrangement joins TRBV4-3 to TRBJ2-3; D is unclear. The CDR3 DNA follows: TGCGCCAGCAGCCAAGGCGGAAGAACTAGCACAGATACGCAGTATTTT. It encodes CASSQGGRTSTDTQYF.